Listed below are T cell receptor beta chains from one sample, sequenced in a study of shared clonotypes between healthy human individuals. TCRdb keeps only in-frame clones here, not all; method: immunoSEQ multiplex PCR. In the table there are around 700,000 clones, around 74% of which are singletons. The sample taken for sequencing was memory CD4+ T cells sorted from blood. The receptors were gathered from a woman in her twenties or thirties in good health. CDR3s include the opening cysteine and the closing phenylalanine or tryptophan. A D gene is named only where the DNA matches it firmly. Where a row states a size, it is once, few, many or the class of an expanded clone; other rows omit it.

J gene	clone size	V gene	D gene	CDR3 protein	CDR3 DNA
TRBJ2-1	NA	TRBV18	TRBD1	CASSPPGTGFNEQFF	TGTGCCAGCTCACCACCGGGGACAGGGTTCAATGAGCAGTTCTTC
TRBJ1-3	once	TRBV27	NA	CASSRGLGNTIYF	TGTGCCAGCAGTCGGGGACTCGGAAACACCATATATTTT
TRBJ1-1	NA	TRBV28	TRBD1	CASRGTGSRLEAFF	TGTGCCAGCAGGGGGACAGGGTCGCGATTAGAAGCTTTCTTT
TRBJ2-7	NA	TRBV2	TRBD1	CASSPQGAINNEQYF	TGTGCCAGCAGCCCACAGGGGGCTATTAACAACGAGCAGTACTTC
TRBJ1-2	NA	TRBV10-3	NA	CAIRTRETPGAYGYTF	TGTGCCATCAGAACGAGGGAGACGCCCGGGGCCTATGGCTACACCTTC
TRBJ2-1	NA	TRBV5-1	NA	CASSLDTSRIQFF	TGCGCCAGCAGCTTGGATACTAGCAGGATACAGTTCTTC
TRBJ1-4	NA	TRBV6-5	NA	CASMRGYGEKLFF	TGTGCCAGCATGAGGGGGTATGGTGAAAAACTGTTTTTT
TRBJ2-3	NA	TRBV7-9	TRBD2	CASSTTSGRADTQYF	TGTGCCAGCAGCACTACTAGCGGGAGGGCAGATACGCAGTATTTT
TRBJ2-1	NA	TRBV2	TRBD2	CASSRLAGLDNEQFF	TGTGCCAGCAGTCGACTAGCGGGATTGGACAATGAGCAGTTCTTC
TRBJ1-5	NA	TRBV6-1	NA	CAISDFQGADNQPQHF	TGTGCCATCAGTGATTTTCAAGGGGCTGACAATCAGCCCCAGCATTTT
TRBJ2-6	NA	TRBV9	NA	CASSVADRPWTGANVLTF	TGTGCCAGCAGCGTAGCAGACCGGCCTTGGACTGGGGCCAACGTCCTGACTTTC
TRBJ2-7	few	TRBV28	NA	CASSPGPTYEQYF	TGTGCCAGCAGTCCGGGTCCCACTTACGAGCAGTACTTC
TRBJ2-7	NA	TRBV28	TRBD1	CASSLSLRGQGLYEQYF	TGTGCCAGCAGTTTATCTCTGAGGGGACAGGGGCTATACGAGCAGTACTTC
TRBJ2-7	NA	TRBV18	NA	CASSPGLDYEQYF	TGTGCCAGCTCACCGGGACTCGACTACGAGCAGTACTTC
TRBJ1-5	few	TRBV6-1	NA	CASSESAIQPQHF	TGTGCCAGCAGTGAGTCGGCGATTCAGCCCCAGCATTTT
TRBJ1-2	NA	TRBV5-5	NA	CASSLVQYGYTF	TGTGCCAGCAGCTTAGTACAGTATGGCTACACCTTC
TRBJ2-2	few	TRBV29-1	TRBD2	CSARLAANTGELFF	TGCAGCGCCCGACTAGCGGCGAACACCGGGGAGCTGTTTTTT
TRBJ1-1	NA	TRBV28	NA	CASSPVNTEAFF	TGTGCCAGCAGTCCCGTTAACACTGAAGCTTTCTTT
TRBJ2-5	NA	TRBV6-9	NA	CATKTGPQETQYF	TGTGCCACCAAGACAGGTCCCCAAGAGACCCAGTACTTC
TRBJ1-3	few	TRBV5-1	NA	CASSLGGPISGNTIYF	TGCGCCAGCAGCTTGGGGGGACCCATCTCTGGAAACACCATATATTTT
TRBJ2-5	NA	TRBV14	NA	CASSQFEVVRRQETQYF	TGTGCCAGCAGCCAATTTGAAGTCGTCCGCCGACAAGAGACCCAGTACTTC
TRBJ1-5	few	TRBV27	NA	CASSPAGVSQPQHF	TGTGCCAGCAGTCCAGCGGGAGTCAGTCAGCCCCAGCATTTT
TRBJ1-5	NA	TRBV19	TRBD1	CASSKGQGALPQHF	TGTGCCAGTAGTAAGGGACAGGGCGCCCTGCCCCAGCATTTT
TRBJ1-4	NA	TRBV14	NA	CASSLGEKLFF	TGTGCCAGCAGCCTGGGTGAAAAACTGTTTTTT
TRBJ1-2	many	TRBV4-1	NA	CASSRGPTGSNYGYTF	TGCGCCAGCAGCCGGGGGCCGACCGGGAGCAACTATGGCTACACCTTC
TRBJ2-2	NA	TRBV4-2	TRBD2	CASSQDFTSGRARTGELFF	TGTGCCAGCAGCCAAGATTTTACTAGCGGGAGGGCCCGCACCGGGGAGCTGTTTTTT
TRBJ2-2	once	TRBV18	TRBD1	CASSPRTGATGELFF	TGTGCCAGCTCACCAAGGACAGGGGCCACCGGGGAGCTGTTTTTT
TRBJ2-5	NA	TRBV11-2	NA	CASSFERRQETQYF	TGTGCCAGCAGCTTCGAACGGAGACAAGAGACCCAGTACTTC
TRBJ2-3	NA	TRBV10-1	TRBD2	CASRSSGSDTDTQYF	TGCGCCAGCAGATCTAGCGGGAGCGACACAGATACGCAGTATTTT
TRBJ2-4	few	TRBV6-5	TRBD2	CASRTGTSANIQYF	TGTGCCAGCAGGACCGGGACTAGCGCAAACATTCAGTACTTC
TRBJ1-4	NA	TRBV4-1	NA	CASSQGPPPAEKLFF	TGCGCCAGCAGCCAAGGACCTCCTCCGGCGGAAAAACTGTTTTTT
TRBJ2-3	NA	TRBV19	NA	CASSIERGRAAQYF	TGTGCCAGTAGTATAGAGCGGGGGCGGGCGGCGCAGTATTTT
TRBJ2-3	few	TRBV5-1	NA	CASSVGTQQGTQYF	TGCGCCAGCAGTGTGGGGACACAACAGGGTACGCAGTATTTT
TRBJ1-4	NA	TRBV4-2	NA	CASSQVATNEKLFF	TGTGCCAGCAGCCAAGTTGCAACTAATGAAAAACTGTTTTTT
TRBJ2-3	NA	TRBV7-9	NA	CASAYRDTQYF	TGTGCCAGCGCGTACCGTGATACGCAGTATTTT
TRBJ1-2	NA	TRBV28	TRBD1	CASSIRDRAGYTF	TGTGCCAGCAGTATTCGGGACAGGGCCGGCTACACCTTC
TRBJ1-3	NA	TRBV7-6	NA	CASSFGGNGNTIYF	TGTGCCAGCAGCTTCGGAGGGAATGGAAACACCATATATTTT
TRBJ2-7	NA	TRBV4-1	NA	CASSQDARGVYEQYF	TGCGCCAGCAGCCAAGACGCGCGCGGCGTCTACGAGCAGTACTTC
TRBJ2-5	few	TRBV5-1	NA	CASSSNPGLEKTQYF	TGCGCCAGCAGCTCTAACCCGGGACTTGAGAAGACCCAGTACTTC
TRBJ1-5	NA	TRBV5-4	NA	CASSFGGDGNQPQHF	TGTGCCAGCAGCTTCGGAGGGGATGGGAATCAGCCCCAGCATTTT
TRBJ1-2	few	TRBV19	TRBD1	CASSMMARGRGNYGYTF	TGTGCCAGTAGTATGATGGCCAGGGGGCGCGGAAACTATGGCTACACCTTC
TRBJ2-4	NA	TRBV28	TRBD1	CASSGGQAGRIQYF	TGTGCCAGCAGCGGGGGACAGGCGGGACGCATTCAGTACTTC
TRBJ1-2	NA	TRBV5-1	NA	CASSPGRDLIPRLYGYTF	TGCGCCAGCAGCCCTGGTAGGGACCTCATACCGCGCCTTTATGGCTACACCTTC
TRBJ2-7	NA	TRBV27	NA	CASSPVRGSGESYEQYF	TGTGCCAGCAGTCCAGTCAGAGGAAGCGGAGAATCCTACGAGCAGTACTTC
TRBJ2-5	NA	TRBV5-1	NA	CASSPPQVGETQYF	TGCGCCAGCAGCCCCCCTCAAGTCGGGGAGACCCAGTACTTC
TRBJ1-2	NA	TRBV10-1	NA	CASSESVGSSGRGYTF	TGCGCCAGCAGTGAGTCGGTAGGGAGCTCGGGTCGCGGCTACACCTTC
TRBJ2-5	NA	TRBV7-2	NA	CASSLVSAGQTQYF	TGTGCCAGCAGCTTAGTTTCGGCAGGCCAGACCCAGTACTTC
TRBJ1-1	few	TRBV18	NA	CASSPNLWALRSEAFF	TGTGCCAGCTCACCGAATCTGTGGGCCCTAAGGTCTGAAGCTTTCTTT
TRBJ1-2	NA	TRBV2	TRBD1	CASSSQGPNYGYTF	TGTGCCAGCAGTTCACAGGGGCCTAACTATGGCTACACCTTC
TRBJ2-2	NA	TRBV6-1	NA	CASRANLPTGELFF	TGTGCCAGCAGGGCGAACCTCCCCACCGGGGAGCTGTTTTTT
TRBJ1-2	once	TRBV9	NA	CASSVDRGGDYGYTF	TGTGCCAGCAGCGTAGACCGGGGGGGAGACTATGGCTACACCTTC
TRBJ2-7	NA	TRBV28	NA	CASATRAGSSYEQYF	TGTGCCAGCGCTACCAGAGCGGGTAGCTCCTACGAGCAGTACTTC
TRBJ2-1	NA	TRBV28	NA	CASKGQGLGSYNEQFF	TGTGCCAGCAAGGGTCAGGGGCTTGGCTCCTACAATGAGCAGTTCTTC